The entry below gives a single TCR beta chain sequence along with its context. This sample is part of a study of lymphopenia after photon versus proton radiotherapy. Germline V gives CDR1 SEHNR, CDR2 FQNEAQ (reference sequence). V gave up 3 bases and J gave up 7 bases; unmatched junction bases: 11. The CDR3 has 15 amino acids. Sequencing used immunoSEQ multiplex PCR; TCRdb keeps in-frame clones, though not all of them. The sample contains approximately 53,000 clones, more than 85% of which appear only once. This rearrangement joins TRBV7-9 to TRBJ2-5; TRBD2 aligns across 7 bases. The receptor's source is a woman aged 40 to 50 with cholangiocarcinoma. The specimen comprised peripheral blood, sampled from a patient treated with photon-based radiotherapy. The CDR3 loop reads CASSFGGGLVVTQYF. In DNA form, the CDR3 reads TGTGCCAGCAGCTTTGGGGGTGGACTAGTGGTGACCCAGTACTTC.